The present TCR beta chain was sequenced within a study of CD8+ T cells in alopecia areata. Overall study context: Treated patients were given 5 to 10 mg oral tofacitinib twice daily.

Study results and limitations: Numerous expanded lesional clones remained in scalp and blood during tofacitinib.

With respect to this clone: The antigen remains undetermined.

CDR1 is SGHAT, CDR2 FQNNGV, per germline. V was clipped by 0 bases and J by 6 bases, with 11 bases between them. The CDR3 is made up of 15 amino acids. The treatment is: oral pan-JAK inhibitor, 5-10 mg twice daily. Sequencing relied on a cDNA template that was reverse transcribed from extracted RNA. Produced via immunoSEQ multiplex PCR; TCRdb's table is partial and in-frame only. The data contain about 270,000 clones, approximately 60% of them singletons. V gene TRBV11-2 combines with J gene TRBJ1-4; possibly TRBD1 for D (5 bases). The specimen comprised CD4+ T cells sorted from blood, sampled around week 54, from a patient treated with tofacitinib. The sequence was obtained from a human donor with alopecia areata. CDR3 in amino acids: CASSLDMGLHEKLFF. The CDR3 DNA reads as TGTGCCAGCAGCTTAGATATGGGGCTTCATGAAAAACTGTTTTTT.